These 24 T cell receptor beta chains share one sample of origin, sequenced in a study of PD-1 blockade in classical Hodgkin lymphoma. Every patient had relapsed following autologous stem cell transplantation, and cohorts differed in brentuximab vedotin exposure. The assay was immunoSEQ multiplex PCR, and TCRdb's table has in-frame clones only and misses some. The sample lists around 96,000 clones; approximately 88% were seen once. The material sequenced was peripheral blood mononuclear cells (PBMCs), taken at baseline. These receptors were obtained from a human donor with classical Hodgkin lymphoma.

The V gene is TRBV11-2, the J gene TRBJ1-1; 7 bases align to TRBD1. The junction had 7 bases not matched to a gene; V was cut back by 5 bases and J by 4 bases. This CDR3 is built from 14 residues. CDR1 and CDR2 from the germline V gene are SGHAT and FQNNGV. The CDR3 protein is CASSPLAGGTEAFF. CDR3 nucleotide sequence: TGTGCCAGCAGCCCCCTGGCAGGGGGCACTGAAGCTTTCTTT.

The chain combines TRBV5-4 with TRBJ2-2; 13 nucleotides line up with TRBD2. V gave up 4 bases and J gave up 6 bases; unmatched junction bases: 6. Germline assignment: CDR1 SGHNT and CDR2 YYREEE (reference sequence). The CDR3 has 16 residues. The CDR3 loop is CASSPGLAGSAGELFF. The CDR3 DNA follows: TGTGCCAGCAGCCCGGGACTAGCGGGATCGGCCGGGGAGCTGTTTTTT.

The DNA of the CDR3 is TGTGCCAGCAGCTATCAGGGGTACCCCACAGATACGCAGTATTTT. It specifies CASSYQGYPTDTQYF. This chain connects TRBV9 to TRBJ2-3, with D possibly matching TRBD1 (6 bases). The CDR3 consists of 15 residues. Germline V CDR1 and CDR2: SGDLS, YYNGEE. Between the trimmed V and J ends, which lost 4 bases and 2 bases, there was a span of 14 bases.

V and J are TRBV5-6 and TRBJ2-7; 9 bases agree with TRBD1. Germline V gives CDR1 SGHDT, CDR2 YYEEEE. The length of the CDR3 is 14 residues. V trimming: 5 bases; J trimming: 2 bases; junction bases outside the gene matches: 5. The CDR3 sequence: CASSPTGGPYEQYF. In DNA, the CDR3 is TGTGCCAGCAGTCCAACAGGGGGCCCCTACGAGCAGTACTTC.

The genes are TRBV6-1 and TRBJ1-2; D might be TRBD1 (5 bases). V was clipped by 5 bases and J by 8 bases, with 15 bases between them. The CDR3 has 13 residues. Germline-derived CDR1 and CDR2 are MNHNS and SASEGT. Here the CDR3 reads CASSLVGGSGYTF. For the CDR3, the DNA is TGTGCCAGCAGTCTAGTCGGGGGATCGGGCTACACCTTC.

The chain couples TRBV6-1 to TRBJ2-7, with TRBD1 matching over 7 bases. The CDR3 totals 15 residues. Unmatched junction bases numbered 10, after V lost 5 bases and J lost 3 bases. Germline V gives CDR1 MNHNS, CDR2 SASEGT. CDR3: CASSLERQGVYEQYF. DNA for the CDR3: TGTGCCAGCAGTCTCGAGCGGCAGGGGGTCTACGAGCAGTACTTC.

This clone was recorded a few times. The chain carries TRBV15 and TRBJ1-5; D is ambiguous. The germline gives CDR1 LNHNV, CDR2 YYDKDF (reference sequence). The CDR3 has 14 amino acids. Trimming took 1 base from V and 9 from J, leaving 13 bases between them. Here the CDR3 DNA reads TGTGCCACCAGCAGAGGTCAGGCGCCCTCGCCCCAGCATTTT. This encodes CATSRGQAPSPQHF.

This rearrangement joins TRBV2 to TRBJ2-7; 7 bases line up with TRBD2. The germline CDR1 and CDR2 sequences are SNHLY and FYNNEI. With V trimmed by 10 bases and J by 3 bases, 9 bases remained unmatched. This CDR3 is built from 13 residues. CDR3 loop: CATQLAGVYEQYF. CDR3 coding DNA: TGTGCCACCCAGTTGGCGGGGGTCTACGAGCAGTACTTC.

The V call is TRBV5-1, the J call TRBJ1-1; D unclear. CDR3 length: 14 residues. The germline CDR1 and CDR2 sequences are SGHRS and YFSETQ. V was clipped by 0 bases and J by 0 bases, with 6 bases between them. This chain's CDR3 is CASSLGHMNTEAFF. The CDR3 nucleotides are TGCGCCAGCAGCTTGGGACATATGAACACTGAAGCTTTCTTT.

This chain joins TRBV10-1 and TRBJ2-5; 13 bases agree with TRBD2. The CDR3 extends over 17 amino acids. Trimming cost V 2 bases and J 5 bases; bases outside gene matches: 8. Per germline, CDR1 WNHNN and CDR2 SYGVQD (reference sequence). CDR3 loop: CASSEGGGLAGDETQYF. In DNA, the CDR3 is TGCGCCAGCAGTGAGGGAGGCGGACTAGCGGGAGACGAGACCCAGTACTTC.

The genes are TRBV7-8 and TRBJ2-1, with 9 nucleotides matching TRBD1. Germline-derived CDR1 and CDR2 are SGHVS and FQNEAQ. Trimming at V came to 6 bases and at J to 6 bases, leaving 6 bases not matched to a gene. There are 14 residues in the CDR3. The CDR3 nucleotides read TGTGCCAGCAGAACCGGGACAGGGATCAATGAGCAGTTCTTC. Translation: CASRTGTGINEQFF.

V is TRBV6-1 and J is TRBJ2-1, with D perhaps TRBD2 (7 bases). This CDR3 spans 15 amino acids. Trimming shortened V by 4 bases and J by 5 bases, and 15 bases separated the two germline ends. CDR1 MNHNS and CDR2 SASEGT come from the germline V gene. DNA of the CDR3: TGTGCCAGCAGTGGGGGGGCTAGCGGAAACAATGAGCAGTTCTTC. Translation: CASSGGASGNNEQFF.

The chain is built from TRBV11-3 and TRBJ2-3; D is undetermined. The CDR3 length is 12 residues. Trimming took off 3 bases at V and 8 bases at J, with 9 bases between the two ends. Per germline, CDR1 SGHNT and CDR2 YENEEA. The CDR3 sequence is CASSLETSTQYF. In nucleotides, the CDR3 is TGTGCCAGCAGCTTGGAGACGAGTACGCAGTATTTT.

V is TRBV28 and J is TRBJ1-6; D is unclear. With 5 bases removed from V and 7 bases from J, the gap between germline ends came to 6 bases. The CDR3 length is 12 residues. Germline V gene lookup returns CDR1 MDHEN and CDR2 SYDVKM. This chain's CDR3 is CASSPGNSPLHF. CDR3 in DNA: TGTGCCAGCAGTCCCGGAAATTCACCCCTCCACTTT.

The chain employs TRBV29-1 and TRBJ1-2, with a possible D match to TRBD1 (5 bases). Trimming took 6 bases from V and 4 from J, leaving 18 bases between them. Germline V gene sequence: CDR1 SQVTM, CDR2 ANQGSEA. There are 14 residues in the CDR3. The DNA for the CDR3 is TGCAGCGTACTGGGGCTTACCCCCTTCTATGGCTACACCTTC. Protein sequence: CSVLGLTPFYGYTF.

The CDR3 DNA reads TGTGCCAGCAGATACAGGGGCGACACAGATACGCAGTATTTT. It is translated as CASRYRGDTDTQYF. The rearrangement joins TRBV19 to TRBJ2-3; TRBD1 agrees at 7 bases. After removal of 9 bases from V and 2 bases from J, the junction contained 8 bases not matched to a gene. The CDR3 length is 14 residues. Germline-derived CDR1 and CDR2 are LNHDA and SQIVND (reference sequence).

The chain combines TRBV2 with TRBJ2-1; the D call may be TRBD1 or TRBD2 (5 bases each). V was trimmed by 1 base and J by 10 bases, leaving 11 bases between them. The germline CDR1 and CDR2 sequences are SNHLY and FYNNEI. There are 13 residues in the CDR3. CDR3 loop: CASSEGRDGEQFF. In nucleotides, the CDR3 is TGTGCCAGCAGTGAAGGAAGGGACGGGGAGCAGTTCTTC. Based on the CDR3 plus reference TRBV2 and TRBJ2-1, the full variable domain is EPEVTQTPSHQVTQMGQEVILRCVPISNHLYFYWYRQILGQKVEFLVSFYNNEISEKSEIFDDQFSVERPDGSNFTLKIRSTKLEDSAMYFCASSEGRDGEQFFGPGTRLTVL.

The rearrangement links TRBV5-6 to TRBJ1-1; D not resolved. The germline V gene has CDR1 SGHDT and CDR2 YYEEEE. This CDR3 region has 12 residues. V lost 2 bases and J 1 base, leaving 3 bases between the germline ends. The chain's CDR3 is CASSLPNTEAFF. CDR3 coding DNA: TGTGCCAGCAGCTTACCGAACACTGAAGCTTTCTTT.

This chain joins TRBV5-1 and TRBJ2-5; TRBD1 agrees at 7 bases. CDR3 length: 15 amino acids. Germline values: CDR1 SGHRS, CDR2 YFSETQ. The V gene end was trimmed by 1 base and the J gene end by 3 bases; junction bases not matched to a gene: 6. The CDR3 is CASSLYRGDEETQYF. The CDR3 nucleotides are TGCGCCAGCAGCTTGTACAGGGGTGATGAAGAGACCCAGTACTTC.

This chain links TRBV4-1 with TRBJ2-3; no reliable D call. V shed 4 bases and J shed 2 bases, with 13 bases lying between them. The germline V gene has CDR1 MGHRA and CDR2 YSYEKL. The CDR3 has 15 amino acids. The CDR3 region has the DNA TGCGCCAGCAGCCGCCCGGAACAGACCACAGATACGCAGTATTTT. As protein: CASSRPEQTTDTQYF.

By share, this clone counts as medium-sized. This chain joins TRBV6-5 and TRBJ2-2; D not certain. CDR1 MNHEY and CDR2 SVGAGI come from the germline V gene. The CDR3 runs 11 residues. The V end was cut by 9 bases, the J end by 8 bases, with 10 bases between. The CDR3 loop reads CASHSGGELFF. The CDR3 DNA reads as TGTGCCAGTCACTCCGGGGGGGAGCTGTTTTTT.

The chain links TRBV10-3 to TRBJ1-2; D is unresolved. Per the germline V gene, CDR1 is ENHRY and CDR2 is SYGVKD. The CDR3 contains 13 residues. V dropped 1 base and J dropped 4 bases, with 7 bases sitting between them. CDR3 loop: CAISEFGPYGYTF. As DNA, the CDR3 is TGTGCCATCAGTGAGTTTGGCCCCTATGGCTACACCTTC.

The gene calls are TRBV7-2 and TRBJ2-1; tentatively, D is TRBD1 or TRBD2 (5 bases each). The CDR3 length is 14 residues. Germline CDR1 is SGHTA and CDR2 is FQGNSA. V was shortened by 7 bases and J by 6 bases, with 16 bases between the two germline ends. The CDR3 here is CASTPRDVFNEQFF. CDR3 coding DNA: TGTGCCAGCACCCCCCGGGACGTCTTCAATGAGCAGTTCTTC.

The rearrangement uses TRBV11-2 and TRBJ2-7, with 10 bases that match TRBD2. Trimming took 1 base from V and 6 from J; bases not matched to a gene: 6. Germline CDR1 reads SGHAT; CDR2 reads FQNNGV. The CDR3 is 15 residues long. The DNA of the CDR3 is TGTGCCAGCAGCTTAGGGACTAGCGGATCGGGCGAGCAGTACTTC. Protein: CASSLGTSGSGEQYF. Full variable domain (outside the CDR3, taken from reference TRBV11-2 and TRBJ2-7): EAGVAQSPRYKIIEKRQSVAFWCNPISGHATLYWYQQILGQGPKLLIQFQNNGVVDDSQLPKDRFSAERLKGVDSTLKIQPAKLEDSAVYLCASSLGTSGSGEQYFGPGTRLTVT.